This record concerns one T cell receptor (beta chain) sequence. The data are from a study of blood T cell repertoires in COVID-19. Study-wide context: Whether acute or convalescent, the COVID-19 samples came from the United States, Italy and Spain. PBMCs, B-cell-depleted T cells, or T cells provided the cDNA or gDNA that made up the material.

Germline V gene lookup returns CDR1 SEHNR and CDR2 FQNEAQ (reference sequence). This CDR3 comprises 15 residues. The V gene lost 4 bases and the J gene lost 4 bases, with 13 bases spanning the gap. In the original workflow: Cell counts per sample came from amplifying reference gene primers. Profiled with immunoSEQ multiplex PCR; TCRdb holds only in-frame clones, not every one. V, J and clone size were drawn from that table, and D and trimming were deduced from the DNA. The repertoire holds some 260,000 clones, with approximately 80% as singletons. The V call is TRBV7-9, the J call TRBJ1-4, with a tentative D call TRBD1 (5 bases). The sample taken for sequencing was peripheral blood. The clonotype was recovered from an elderly man with acute or convalescent COVID-19. The CDR3 loop reads CASSSPVGGNEKLFF. In DNA, the CDR3 is TGTGCCAGCAGCTCCCCGGTGGGGGGTAATGAAAAACTGTTTTTT.